Given below is one T cell receptor (beta chain) in context. No antigen is known for it. The germline V and J ends were trimmed by 5 bases and 8 bases, with 12 bases remaining between them. The CDR3 loop spans 13 amino acids. CDR1 and CDR2 from the germline V gene are MNHNS and SASEGT. Donor material was obtained from healthy Finnish infants undergoing corrective surgery for congenital heart defects. Half of the eight donors gave roughly 0.45-1 mL blood during surgery. Generated by immunoSEQ multiplex PCR, the TCRdb table keeps only in-frame clones and is missing some. The sample has some 44,000 clones, 85% to 95% seen once. This entry is derived from a study of human thymus T cells. Regarding the study as a whole: Use of V and J genes seemed skewed within the thymic and blood repertoires.

This TCR was sampled from a girl under two years old with a congenital heart defect but otherwise immunologically healthy. Sequences were obtained from blood. The chain couples TRBV6-1 to TRBJ1-4; no clear D gene. The CDR3 protein is CASSRGPYEKLFF. The CDR3 region has the DNA TGTGCCAGCAGTCGAGGGCCCTACGAAAAACTGTTTTTT.